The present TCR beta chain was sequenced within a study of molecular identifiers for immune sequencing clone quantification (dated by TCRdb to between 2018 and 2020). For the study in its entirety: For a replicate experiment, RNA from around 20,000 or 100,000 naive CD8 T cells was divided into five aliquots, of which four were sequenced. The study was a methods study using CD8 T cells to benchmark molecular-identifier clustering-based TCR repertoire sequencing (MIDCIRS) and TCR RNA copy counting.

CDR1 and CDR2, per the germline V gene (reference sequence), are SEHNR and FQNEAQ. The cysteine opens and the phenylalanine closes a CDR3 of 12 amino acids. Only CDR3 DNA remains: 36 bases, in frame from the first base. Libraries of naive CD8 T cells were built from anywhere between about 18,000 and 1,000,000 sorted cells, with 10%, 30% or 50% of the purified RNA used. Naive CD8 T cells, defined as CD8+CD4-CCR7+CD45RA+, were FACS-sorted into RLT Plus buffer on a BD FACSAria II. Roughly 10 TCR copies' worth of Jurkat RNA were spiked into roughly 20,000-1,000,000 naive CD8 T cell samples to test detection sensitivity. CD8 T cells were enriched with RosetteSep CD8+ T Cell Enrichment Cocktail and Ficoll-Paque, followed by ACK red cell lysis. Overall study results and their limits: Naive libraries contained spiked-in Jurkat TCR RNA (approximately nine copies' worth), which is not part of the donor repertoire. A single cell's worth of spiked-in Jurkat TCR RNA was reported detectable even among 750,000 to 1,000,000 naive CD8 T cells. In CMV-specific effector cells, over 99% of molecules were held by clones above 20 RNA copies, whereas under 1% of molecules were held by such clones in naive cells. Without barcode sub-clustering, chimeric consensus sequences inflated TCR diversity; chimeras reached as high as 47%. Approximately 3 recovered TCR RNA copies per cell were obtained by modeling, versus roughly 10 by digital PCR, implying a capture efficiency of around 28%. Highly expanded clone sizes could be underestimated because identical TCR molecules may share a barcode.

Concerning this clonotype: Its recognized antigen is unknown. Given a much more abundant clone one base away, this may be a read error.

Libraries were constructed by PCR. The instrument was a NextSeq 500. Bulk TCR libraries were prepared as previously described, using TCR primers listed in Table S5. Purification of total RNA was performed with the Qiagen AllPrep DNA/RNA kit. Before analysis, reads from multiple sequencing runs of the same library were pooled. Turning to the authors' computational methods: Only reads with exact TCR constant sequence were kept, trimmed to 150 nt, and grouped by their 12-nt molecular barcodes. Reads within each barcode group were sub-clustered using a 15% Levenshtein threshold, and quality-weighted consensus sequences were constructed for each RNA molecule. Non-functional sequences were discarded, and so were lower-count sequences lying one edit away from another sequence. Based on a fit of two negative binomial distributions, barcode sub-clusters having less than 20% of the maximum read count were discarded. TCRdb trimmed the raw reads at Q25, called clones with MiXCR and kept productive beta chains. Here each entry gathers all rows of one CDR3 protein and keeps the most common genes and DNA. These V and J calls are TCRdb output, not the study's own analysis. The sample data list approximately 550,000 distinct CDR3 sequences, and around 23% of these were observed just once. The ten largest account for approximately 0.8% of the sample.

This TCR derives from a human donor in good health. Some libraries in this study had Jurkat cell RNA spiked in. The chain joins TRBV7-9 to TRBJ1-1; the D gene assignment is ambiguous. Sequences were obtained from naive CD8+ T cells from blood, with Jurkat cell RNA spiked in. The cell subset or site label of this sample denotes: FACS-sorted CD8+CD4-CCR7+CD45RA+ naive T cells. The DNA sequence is TGTGCGTACAAGGTGGGCTCCACTGAAGCTTTCTTT. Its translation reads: CAYKVGSTEAFF.